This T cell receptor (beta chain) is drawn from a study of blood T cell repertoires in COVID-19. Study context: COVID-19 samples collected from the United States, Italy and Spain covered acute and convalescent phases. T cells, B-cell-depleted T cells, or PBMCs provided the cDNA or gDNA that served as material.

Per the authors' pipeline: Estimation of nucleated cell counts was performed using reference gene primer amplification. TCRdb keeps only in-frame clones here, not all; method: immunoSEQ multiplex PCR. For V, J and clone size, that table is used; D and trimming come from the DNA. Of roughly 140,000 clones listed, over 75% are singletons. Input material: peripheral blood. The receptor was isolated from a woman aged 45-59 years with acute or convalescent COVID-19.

This CDR3 reads CASSFRPGGNTIYF. DNA for the CDR3: TGTGCCAGCAGTTTTCGACCGGGGGGAAACACCATATATTTT. The rearrangement uses TRBV6-5 and TRBJ1-3; D is ambiguous. The CDR3 sequence is 14 residues long. V was pared by 4 bases and J by 4 bases, with 11 bases between. The germline V gene has CDR1 MNHEY and CDR2 SVGAGI.